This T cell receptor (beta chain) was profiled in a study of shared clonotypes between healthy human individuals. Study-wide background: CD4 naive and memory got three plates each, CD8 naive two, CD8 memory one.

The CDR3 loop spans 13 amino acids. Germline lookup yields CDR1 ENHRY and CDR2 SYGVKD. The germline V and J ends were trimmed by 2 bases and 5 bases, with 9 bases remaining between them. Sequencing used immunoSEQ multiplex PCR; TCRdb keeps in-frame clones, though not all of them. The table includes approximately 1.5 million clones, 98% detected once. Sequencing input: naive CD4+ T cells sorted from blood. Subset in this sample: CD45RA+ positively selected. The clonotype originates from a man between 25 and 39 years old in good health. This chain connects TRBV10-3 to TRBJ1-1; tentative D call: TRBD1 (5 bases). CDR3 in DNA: TGTGCCATCAGTGAGGTGGGGGGAACTGAAGCTTTCTTT. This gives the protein CAISEVGGTEAFF.